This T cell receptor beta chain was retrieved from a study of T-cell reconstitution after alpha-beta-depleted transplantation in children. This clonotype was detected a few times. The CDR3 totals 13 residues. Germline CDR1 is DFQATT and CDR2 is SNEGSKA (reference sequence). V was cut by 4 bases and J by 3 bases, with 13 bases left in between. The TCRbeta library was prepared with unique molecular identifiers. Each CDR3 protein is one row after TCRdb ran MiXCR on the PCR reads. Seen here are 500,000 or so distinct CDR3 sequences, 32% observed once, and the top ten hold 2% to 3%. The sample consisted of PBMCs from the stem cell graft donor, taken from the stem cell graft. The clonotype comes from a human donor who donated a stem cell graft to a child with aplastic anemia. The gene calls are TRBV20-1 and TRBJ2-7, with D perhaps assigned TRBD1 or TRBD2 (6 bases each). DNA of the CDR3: TGCAGTGCTAAGGAGGGGGTCGACTACGAGCAGTACTTC. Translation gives CSAKEGVDYEQYF.